This TCR beta chain was documented in a study of neurological immune-mediated disorders (dated by TCRdb to 2018 to 2020). In terms of the full investigation: Peripheral blood TCR-beta repertoires from patients with HTLV-I-associated myelopathy (HAM/TSP), patients with multiple sclerosis, and healthy controls were compared in the study using UMI-based sequencing. The 85 to 110 TCR-beta libraries included longitudinal samples, technical triplicates and paired sorted CD4+ and CD8+ T-cell subsets alongside PBMC samples. The cohort was made up of 68 subjects, consisting of 15 or so HAM/TSP patients, approximately 35 multiple sclerosis patients and around 20 healthy controls. General findings and caveats noted by the study authors: Across subjects, expanded clones never shared an identical CDR3 amino acid sequence, which suggests that the TCR-beta repertoires in every group were private. TCR clonal expansion was highest in HAM/TSP patients and lowest in MS patients, with MS patients falling below even healthy controls.

Comment on this clonotype: The target of this receptor is not known. Base qualities are missing; no much larger clone stands one base away.

cDNA synthesis used template-switch 5'RACE with a primer carrying a 10-nucleotide random unique molecular identifier tagging each TCR transcript. Each sequencing run produced over 160 million TCR-beta sequences covering 15-18 subjects. Total RNA was extracted with the RNeasy kit. The KAPA Real-time Library Amplification kit was used to amplify TCR-beta VDJ regions with primers targeting the TCR constant region and the 5'RACE anchor. Sample indexes and Illumina adaptors were added in a first PCR, after which library yield was increased in a second PCR. The roughly 650 bp TCR product was size-selected on a 2% E-gel SizeSelection system after Ampure bead purification. Before pooling, library quality was checked on a Bioanalyzer, concentration was measured with Qubit, and libraries were quantified with the Kapa Library Quantification kit. An Illumina HiSeq 2500 sequenced the libraries paired-end 2 x 150 bp. To increase sequence diversity, 25-30% phiX was spiked into each library pool. Per the source publication's procedure: Quality-filtered reads were processed with the UMI-based MiGEC pipeline, which removed over 75% of raw TCR sequences during error correction. IMGT germline references were used for aligning VDJ genes, and each clonotype was defined as a unique CDR3 amino acid sequence together with its V-J genes. Clonal expansion, Shannon diversity and CDR3 relatedness (CalcPairwiseDistances, ClusterSamples) were evaluated with VDJtools, and phylogenetic trees were built with CLCbio workbench. A clone was classed as expanded if it had 8 or more unique UMIs, a cutoff based on coefficient-of-variation modelling across technical triplicates. TCRdb redid the processing of the public reads, applying fastp at Q25 and MiXCR, and retained in-frame beta chains. Each entry is one CDR3 protein sequence, shown with its most common DNA and genes. The V and J calls come from TCRdb's annotation, not from the publication. A total of 15,000 to 20,000 distinct CDR3 sequences appear in this sample, approximately 12% of them only once. 29% of the sample lies in the top ten.

The healthy controls were volunteers from blood banks in Maryland, USA. TCR libraries for sorted subsets were made from 800,000 to 1,000,000 sorted CD4+ or CD8+ T cells. Peripheral blood underwent Ficoll-Hypaque density gradient centrifugation to isolate PBMCs, which were then cryopreserved in liquid nitrogen. The study also sequenced paired sorted CD4+ and CD8+ subsets from healthy controls, HAM/TSP patients and MS patients. V is pared back by 5 bases and J by 2 bases, with 13 bases lying between the germline termini. The CDR3 contains 14 residues, cysteine and phenylalanine counted. Just the 42-base CDR3 DNA is kept, in frame starting at base 1. CDR1 and CDR2, per the germline V gene, are MNHEY and SVGEGT.

Sequencing was carried out using CD8+ T cells from blood. This TCR was sampled from a woman in her 50s in good health. The V and J genes are TRBV6-2 or TRBV6-3 and TRBJ2-7; a tentative D call is TRBD1 (6 bases match). The nucleotide sequence reads TGTGCCAGCAGTCCGGACAGCCCCCCCTACGAGCAGTACTTC. This codes for CASSPDSPPYEQYF.